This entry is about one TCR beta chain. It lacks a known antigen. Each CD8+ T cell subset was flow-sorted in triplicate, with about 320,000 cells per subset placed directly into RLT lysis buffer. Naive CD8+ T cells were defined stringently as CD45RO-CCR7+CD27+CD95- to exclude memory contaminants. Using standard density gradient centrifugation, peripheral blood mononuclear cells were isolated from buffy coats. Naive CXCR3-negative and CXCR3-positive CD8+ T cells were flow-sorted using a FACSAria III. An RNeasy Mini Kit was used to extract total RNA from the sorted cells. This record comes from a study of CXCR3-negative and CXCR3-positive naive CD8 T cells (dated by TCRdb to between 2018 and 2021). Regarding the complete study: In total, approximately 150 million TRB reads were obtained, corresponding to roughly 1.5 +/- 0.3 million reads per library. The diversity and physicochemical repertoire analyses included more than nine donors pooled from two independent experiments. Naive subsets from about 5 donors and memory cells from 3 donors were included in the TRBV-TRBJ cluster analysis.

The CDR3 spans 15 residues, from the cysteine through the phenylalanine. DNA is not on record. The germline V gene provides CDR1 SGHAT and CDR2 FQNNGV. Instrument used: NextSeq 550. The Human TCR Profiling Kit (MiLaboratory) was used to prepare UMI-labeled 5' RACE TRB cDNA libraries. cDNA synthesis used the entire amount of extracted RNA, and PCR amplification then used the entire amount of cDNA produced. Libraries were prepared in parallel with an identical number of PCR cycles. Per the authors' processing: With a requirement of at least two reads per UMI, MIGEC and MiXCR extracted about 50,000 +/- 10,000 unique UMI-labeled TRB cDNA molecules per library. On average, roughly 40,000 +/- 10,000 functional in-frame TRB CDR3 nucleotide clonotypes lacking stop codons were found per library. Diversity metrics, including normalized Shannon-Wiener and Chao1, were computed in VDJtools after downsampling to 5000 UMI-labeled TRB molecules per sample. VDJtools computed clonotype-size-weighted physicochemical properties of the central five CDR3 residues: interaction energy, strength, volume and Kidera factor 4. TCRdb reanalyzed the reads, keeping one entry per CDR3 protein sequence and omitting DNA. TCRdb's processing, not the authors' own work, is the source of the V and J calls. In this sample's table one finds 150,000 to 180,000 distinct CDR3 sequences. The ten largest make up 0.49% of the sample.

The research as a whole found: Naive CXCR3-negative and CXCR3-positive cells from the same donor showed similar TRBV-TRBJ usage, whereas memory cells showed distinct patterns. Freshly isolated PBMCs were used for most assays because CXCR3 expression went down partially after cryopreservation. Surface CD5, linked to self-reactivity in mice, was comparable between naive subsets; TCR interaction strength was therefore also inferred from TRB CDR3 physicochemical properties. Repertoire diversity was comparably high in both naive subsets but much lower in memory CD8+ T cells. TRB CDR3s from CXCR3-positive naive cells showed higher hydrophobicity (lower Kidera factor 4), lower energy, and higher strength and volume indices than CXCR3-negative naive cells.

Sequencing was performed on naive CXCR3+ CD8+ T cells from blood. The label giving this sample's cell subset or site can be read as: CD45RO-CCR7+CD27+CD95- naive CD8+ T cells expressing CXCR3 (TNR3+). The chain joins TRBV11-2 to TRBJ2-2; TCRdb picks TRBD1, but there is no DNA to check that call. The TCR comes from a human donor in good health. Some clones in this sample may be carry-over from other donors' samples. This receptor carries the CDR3 CASSRITDSTGELFF.